This T cell receptor beta chain derives from a study of cytotoxic CD8 clonotypes in ibrutinib-treated CLL. Overall study context: Per sample, productive templates averaged almost 260,000 and productive rearrangements averaged 94,082.

The CDR3 runs 12 residues. Germline CDR1 reads KGHSH; CDR2 reads LQKENI. Trimming took 6 bases from V and 4 from J, leaving 10 bases between them. Points from the study as a whole: Clonotypes that were public were uncommon, and they contracted or stayed stable on treatment.

Worth noting for this clone: Its matching antigen is unknown. Other nucleotide sequences from this sample produce the same CDR3.

The repertoire was sequenced with immunoSEQ multiplex PCR; TCRdb's copy has only in-frame clones and lacks some. The table records around 140,000 clones, 75% to 90% of them present only once. This TCR was recovered from a human donor with chronic lymphocytic leukemia. Sequencing was performed on PBMCs, taken after 24 months of ibrutinib treatment. The chain is built from TRBV18 and TRBJ2-7; weak D call: TRBD1 (6 bases). The CDR3 sequence: CASSPDRYEQYF. The CDR3 DNA follows: TGTGCCAGCTCCCCGGACAGATACGAGCAGTACTTC.